The sequence of this TCR beta chain was determined in a study of blood T cell repertoires in COVID-19 (dated by TCRdb to 2018 to 2020). For the study in its entirety: Samples covering the acute and convalescent phases of COVID-19 were provided by collaborators in the United States, Italy and Spain. The samples were drawn from the first 160 participants of the ongoing ImmuneRACE study and from roughly 1,300 subjects provided by 6 global collaborators. The prospective study material was composed of cDNA or gDNA derived from T cells, B-cell-depleted T cells, or PBMCs. Subjects who had been exposed to COVID-19, were actively infected with it, or had recovered from it provided the deeply sampled blood TCRbeta repertoires that made up the dataset. The repertoires were made available in a free public database intended to serve as a resource for research on the immune response to SARS-CoV-2. Nearly every sample came with metadata listing a de-identified subject ID, COVID-19 status, age in years and sex. Where HLA class I and class II types were available, the types were taken from metadata supplied by the sample provider, not from assay-based typing. The paper as a whole reports these results and caveats: The amount of clinical and demographic metadata varied by source and participant and was provided uncurated.

One collaborating source in Seattle enrolled patients during active infection and followed them longitudinally through the course of disease. Collaborating institutions collected whole blood in K2EDTA tubes following their own protocols. For TCRbeta analysis, collaborators shipped samples as frozen whole blood, isolated PBMCs, or DNA extracted from either of those sample types. To note about this clone: It has no known antigen specificity. Per-base quality was not reported, and no clone a single base away is much larger than it.

In the germline V gene, CDR1 corresponds to KGHDR and CDR2 to SFDVKD. The CDR3 starts with the cysteine, ends with the phenylalanine, and has 16 residues. Of the read, only the CDR3 DNA is kept; its 48 bases are in frame from base 1. Trimming removed 3 bases from V and 1 base from J, leaving 11 bases between the germline ends. TCRbeta CDR3 regions were amplified from genomic DNA by means of the immunoSEQ Assay, a bias-controlled multiplex PCR. Per the original workflow: The number of nucleated cells in each sample was estimated by amplification of reference gene primers within the assay. Sequence reads were collapsed and filtered to measure the absolute abundance of every unique TCRbeta CDR3 rearrangement. For each sample, productive Simpson clonality was calculated by taking the square root of Simpson's diversity index across productive rearrangements. Not all clones reach the TCRdb copy of this immuneACCESS table, which keeps in-frame sequences only. Checked studies attribute under half of the gap to unresolved V genes and leave the rest unexplained. That table is the source of V, J and clone size, and D and trimming were worked out from the DNA. This sample lists about 200,000 clones; about four fifths were detected once. Almost 6% of the sample comes from the top ten.

The TCR sequence derives from a woman aged 40 to 55 with COVID-19, enrolled during active disease. The sequencing sample was made of peripheral blood. This receptor chain uses TRBV24-1 and TRBJ2-2; TRBD2 is possibly the D segment (5 matching bases). The CDR3 reads CATSDQGGWNTGELFF. The nucleotides read TGTGCCACCAGTGATCAAGGAGGATGGAACACCGGGGAGCTGTTTTTT.